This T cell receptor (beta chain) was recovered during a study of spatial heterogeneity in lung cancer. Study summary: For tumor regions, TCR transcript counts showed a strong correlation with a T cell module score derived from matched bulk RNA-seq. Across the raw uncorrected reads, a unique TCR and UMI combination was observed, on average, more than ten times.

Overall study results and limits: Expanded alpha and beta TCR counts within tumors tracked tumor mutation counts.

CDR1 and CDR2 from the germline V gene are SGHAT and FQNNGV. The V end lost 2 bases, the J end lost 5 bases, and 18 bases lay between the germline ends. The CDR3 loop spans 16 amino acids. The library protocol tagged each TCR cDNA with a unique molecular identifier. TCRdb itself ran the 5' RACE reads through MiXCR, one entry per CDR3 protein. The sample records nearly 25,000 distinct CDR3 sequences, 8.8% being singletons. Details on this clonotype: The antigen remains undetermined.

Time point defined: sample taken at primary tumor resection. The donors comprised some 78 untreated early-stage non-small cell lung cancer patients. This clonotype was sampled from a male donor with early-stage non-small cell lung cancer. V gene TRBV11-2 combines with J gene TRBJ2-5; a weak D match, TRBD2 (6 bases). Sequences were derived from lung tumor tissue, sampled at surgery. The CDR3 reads CASSLRGGTPAETQYF. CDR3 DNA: TGTGCCAGCAGCTTACGCGGCGGGACTCCAGCGGAGACCCAGTACTTC.